The clone carrying this T cell receptor beta chain was counted ten times or more. The data were taken from a study of early T cells in non-severe SARS-CoV-2 infection. V was clipped by 5 bases and J by 7 bases; unmatched bases: 12. Per germline, CDR1 MNHEY and CDR2 SMNVEV (reference sequence). The CDR3 is 16 amino acids. From the 5' RACE reads, TCRdb called clonotypes with MiXCR, one entry per CDR3 protein. This sample yields roughly 30,000 distinct CDR3 sequences, of which around 5.2% are seen a single time; 2% to 3% belongs to the top ten. The chain couples TRBV27 to TRBJ2-7, with 12 bases that match TRBD2. Sequencing input: whole blood. The TCR sequence derives from an adult who was a healthcare worker with PCR-confirmed SARS-CoV-2 infection or an uninfected control (not recorded which). The CDR3 nucleotides read TGTGCCAGCAGTCCTTACCGACTAGCGGGAGAAGAAGAGCAGTACTTC. Translated, it gives CASSPYRLAGEEEQYF.